This T cell receptor beta chain comes out of a study of T cells in Graves' hyperthyroidism and ophthalmopathy. The CDR3 regions of TCR beta were amplified from RNA transcripts. Researchers ran a first-round RT-PCR on the TCR CDR3 using the HTBI primer set. A single record per CDR3 protein comes from TCRdb applying MiXCR to the multiplex PCR reads. This repertoire shows about 740,000 distinct CDR3 sequences, 13% to 15% found once; its top ten account for around 9.6%. This clonotype was detected ten times or more. Trimming stripped 2 bases from V and 4 bases from J, with 8 bases between. Germline values: CDR1 SNHLY, CDR2 FYNNEI. The CDR3 is 13 residues long. Patients aged 18 to 65 had newly diagnosed hyperthyroidism that had lasted under 2 months. Researchers barred patients who had uncontrolled infection, other autoimmune disease, pregnancy or lactation.

The receptor was isolated from a woman between 18 and 29 years old with Graves' hyperthyroidism. Input material: blood. The chain links TRBV2 to TRBJ1-1; D uncertain. The chain's CDR3 is CASSERVGTEAFF. The CDR3 DNA follows: TGTGCCAGCAGTGAACGGGTTGGCACTGAAGCTTTCTTT.